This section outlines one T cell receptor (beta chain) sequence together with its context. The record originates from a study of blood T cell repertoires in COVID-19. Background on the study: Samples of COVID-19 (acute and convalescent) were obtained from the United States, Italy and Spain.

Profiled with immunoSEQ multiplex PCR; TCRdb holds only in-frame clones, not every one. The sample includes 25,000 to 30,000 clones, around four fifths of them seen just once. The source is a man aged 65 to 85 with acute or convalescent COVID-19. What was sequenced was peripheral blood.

The CDR3 here is CASRLGLATIRTEAFF. The CDR3 nucleotides read TGTGCCAGCAGGTTGGGTTTAGCTACAATTCGCACTGAAGCTTTCTTT. This chain joins TRBV21-1 and TRBJ1-1. TRBV21-1 is deemed a pseudogene. CDR3 length: 16 residues.